The present entry profiles one T cell receptor (beta chain) with its context. Its target antigen remains unknown. No per-base quality is available; no much larger clone lies one base away. Library prep was done by the immunoSEQ multiplex PCR assay. Per the authors' processing: A statistical classification framework was developed to diagnose cytomegalovirus status using the catalog of TCR beta chain sequences. TCRdb re-hosts the immuneACCESS table, in-frame sequences only. Its copies lack some clones; in the studies checked, an unresolved V gene accounts for under half of them, and the cause for the rest is not known. Clone size and the V and J calls come from that table; the DNA yielded D and trimming. For this sample there are about 260,000 clones; roughly 87% appear just once. The biggest ten clones account for 3% to 3.5% of the sample. The data belong to a study of cytomegalovirus exposure and HLA in healthy donors (dated by TCRdb to the late 2010s). Context from the whole study: According to a later analysis, the 120 or so validation repertoires were produced on the same platform as the 666 repertoires of the first cohort. The study aimed to test whether cataloging public T cell receptors could reveal signatures of past pathogen exposure. Along with the roughly 710-subject first cohort, a separate validation cohort of 120 different subjects was used. To predict cytomegalovirus infection status, the study combined high-throughput TCR immunosequencing, statistical association of individual TCRs with disease status, and machine learning.

The donors belonged to the validation cohort of around 130 subjects, which was separate from the roughly 700-subject first cohort. From the cysteine through the phenylalanine, the CDR3 covers 16 amino acids. Only the CDR3 region is kept as DNA, spanning 48 bases read in frame from base 1. V trim: 1 base; J trim: 0 bases; unmatched bases: 4. According to the germline V gene (reference sequence), CDR1 reads LNHNV and CDR2 reads YYDKDF. The investigation overall reported the following: A later analysis had no HLA typing for the validation cohort, so co-occurrence there was scored across all 120 repertoires. Most TCR sequences were seen in very few donors, while some public TCRs were found in many individuals. The authors suggested that the approach could potentially be extended to other disease states and immunological phenotypes. Three of the identified cytomegalovirus-associated TCR beta chains were confirmed in vitro to be specific for cytomegalovirus antigens. The study gave a list of some 150 TCR beta chains associated with cytomegalovirus. Cytomegalovirus status was reported to be diagnosed by the classifier with high specificity and sensitivity in both the original and validation cohorts. Of the cluster scores, 85% to 95% were above 0 in a later analysis, which found that TCRs clustered in the first cohort also tended to co-occur in the approximately 120 validation repertoires.

This TCR derives from a woman aged 30 to 39 in good health and CMV-seronegative. The sequenced material came from PBMCs. This sequence uses TRBV15 and TRBJ2-7; 9 bases in between match TRBD1. The CDR3 corresponds to CATSRGGQGSSYEQYF. At the DNA level, the sequence is TGTGCCACCAGCAGAGGGGGACAGGGTAGCTCCTACGAGCAGTACTTC.